This T cell receptor beta chain was sequenced for a study of T cell responses to AZD1222 COVID-19 vaccine (dated by TCRdb to the early 2020s). For the study in its entirety: Because spike-specific TCR depth and breadth did not differ between the two schedules, AZD1222 recipients who got a second dose at roughly 4 weeks were pooled with those who got a second dose at roughly 12 weeks. A total of under 250 trial participants underwent TCR sequencing, of whom approximately 200 had received two doses of AZD1222 and roughly 26 had received two doses of the MenACWY control vaccine. Trial participants were enrolled by age into subgroups of 18-55, 56-69 and 70-plus years, and around 150, 29 and 61 TCR-sequenced participants, respectively, were included in these subgroups.

Details on this clone: Its antigen remains undetermined. Base qualities are missing; no much larger clone stands one base away.

General findings and caveats noted by the study authors: In the small 56-69-year group, the increase in depth fell short of significance, most likely because of low power. Spike-specific TCR breadth and depth rose significantly after two AZD1222 doses compared with day 0 and with MenACWY recipients. Conclusions about previously exposed vaccinees are limited because only six or seven AZD1222 recipients were SARS-CoV-2 seropositive at baseline. The vaccine-associated CD4 TCRs covered the entire spike protein, and the dominant responses fell in regions 160-218 and 743-854. Participants were mostly white British and included more females than males, and it was suggested by the authors that clonal diversity may have been underestimated. Because no day 14 peak-response samples were available, repertoires were characterized only after the peak T cell response. Reportedly, close to half of the unique spike-specific TCRs recognized epitopes lying outside the regions that are mutated in the B.1.351 and B.1.1.7 variants.

In light of the paper, this sample's time point label describes: baseline before first vaccination. The vaccinee samples were drawn from two UK trials, COV001 and COV002, one of which was a single-blind randomized controlled phase 2/3 trial testing AZD1222 (ChAdOx1 nCoV-19) in healthy adults. For TCRbeta chain sequencing, PBMC samples from trial participants were taken at day 0 and at day 28 after the second dose. The CDR3 regions of human TCRbeta chains were subjected to immunosequencing. The study's own analysis went as follows. TCRs in the repertoires were compared against a reference library of SARS-CoV-2-specific TCRs that had been generated with the MIRA antigen-specificity platform. Breadth meant the fraction of unique TCRs that were SARS-CoV-2-associated, whereas depth meant the fraction of total T cells that were SARS-CoV-2-associated. Each spike-specific TCR was assigned to its reactive spike region and to a CD4 or CD8 class using the MIRA data. Log10-transformed breadth and depth values were compared by one-way ANOVA with Sidak's multiple comparisons tests. The table was pulled from immuneACCESS by TCRdb, which kept in-frame rearrangements only. Such tables lose some clones; where checked, under half of the loss comes from unresolved V genes, and the rest has no known cause. V, J and clone size derive from that table, while D and trimming were established from the DNA sequence. The sample table shows 150,000 to 200,000 clones, and around 93% are seen once. Together, the top ten hold 9.2% of the sample.

The CDR3, cysteine through phenylalanine, is 15 amino acids long. Here the CDR3 DNA is all that survives: 45 bases in frame from base 1. For this chain, trimming is 1 base at the V end and 3 bases at the J end, and the number of junction bases without a gene match is 4. In the germline V gene (reference sequence), CDR1 corresponds to LNHDA and CDR2 to SQIVND. The sequence is built from TRBV19 and TRBJ1-1, with 8 junctional bases fitting TRBD1. The receptor comes from an adult in good health. The material was peripheral blood, obtained on day 0 of AZD1222 vaccination. The encoded CDR3 is CASSIVGTGDTEAFF. In nucleotides, the sequence is TGTGCCAGTAGTATAGTCGGGACAGGCGACACTGAAGCTTTCTTT. When the CDR3 is completed using the reference TRBV19 and TRBJ1-1 genes on either side, the full variable domain is DGGITQSPKYLFRKEGQNVTLSCEQNLNHDAMYWYRQDPGQGLRLIYYSQIVNDFQKGDIAEGYSVSREKKESFPLTVTSAQKNPTAFYLCASSIVGTGDTEAFFGQGTRLTVV.